This TCR beta chain is from a study of regulatory T cells in long-lasting Graves disease. Study-level results: Patients with persistent Graves' had lower TCR diversity than newly diagnosed patients. Favored usage of TRBV28, TRBJ1-2 and TRBJ2-5 was recorded in persistent disease.

Trimming took 1 base from V and 4 from J, leaving 7 bases between them. This CDR3 is built from 14 residues. CDR1 SGHVS and CDR2 FNYEAQ come from the germline V gene. Time point of the sample: newly diagnosed GD, antithyroid drugs for less than 3 months. The TCR library used RNA extracted from PBMCs. Graves' disease diagnosis used American Thyroid Association guidelines. An endocrinology department in Xi'an, China, supplied the patients. CDR3 regions were amplified by Arm-PCR using iRepertoire HTBI primers to build TCR beta libraries. TCRdb redid the calling of the multiplex PCR reads with MiXCR, one entry per CDR3 protein. The sample holds 350,000 to 400,000 distinct CDR3 sequences; 15% to 17% are singletons and the top ten take about 20%. This clonotype was picked up many times. Its target is unknown.

The source material was peripheral blood mononuclear cells (PBMCs), sampled at new diagnosis, from a patient treated with antithyroid drugs. This clonotype originated in a female donor with Graves disease. This rearrangement joins TRBV7-6 to TRBJ1-4, with D unresolved. CDR3 residues: CASSLGAVNEKLFF. CDR3 nucleotides: TGTGCCAGCAGCTTAGGGGCAGTTAATGAAAAACTGTTTTTT.